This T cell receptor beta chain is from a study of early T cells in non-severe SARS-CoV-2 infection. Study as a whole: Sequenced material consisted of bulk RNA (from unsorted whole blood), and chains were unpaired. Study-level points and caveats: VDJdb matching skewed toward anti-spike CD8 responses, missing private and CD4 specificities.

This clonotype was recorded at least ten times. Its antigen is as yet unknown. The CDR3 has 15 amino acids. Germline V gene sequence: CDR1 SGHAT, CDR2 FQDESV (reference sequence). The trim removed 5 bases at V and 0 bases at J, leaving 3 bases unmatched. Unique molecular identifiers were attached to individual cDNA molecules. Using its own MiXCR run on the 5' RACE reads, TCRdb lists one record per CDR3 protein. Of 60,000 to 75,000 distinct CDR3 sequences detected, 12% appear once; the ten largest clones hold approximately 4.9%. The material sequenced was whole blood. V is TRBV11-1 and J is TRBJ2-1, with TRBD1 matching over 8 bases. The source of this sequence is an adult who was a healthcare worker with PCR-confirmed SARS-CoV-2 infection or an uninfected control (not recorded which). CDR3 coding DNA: TGTGCCAGCAGCGACGGACAGGGCTCCTACAATGAGCAGTTCTTC. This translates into CASSDGQGSYNEQFF.